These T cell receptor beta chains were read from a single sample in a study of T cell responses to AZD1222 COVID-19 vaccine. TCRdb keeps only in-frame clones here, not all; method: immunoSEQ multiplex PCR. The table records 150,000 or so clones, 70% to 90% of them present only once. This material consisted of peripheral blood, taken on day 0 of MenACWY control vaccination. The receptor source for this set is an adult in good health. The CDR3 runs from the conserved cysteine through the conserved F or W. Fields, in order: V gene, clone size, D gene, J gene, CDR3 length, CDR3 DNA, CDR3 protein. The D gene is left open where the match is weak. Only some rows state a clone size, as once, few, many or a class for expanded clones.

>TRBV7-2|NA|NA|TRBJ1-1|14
TGTGCCAGCAGCTTATTCGGGCCCGACACTGAAGCTTTCTTT
CASSLFGPDTEAFF
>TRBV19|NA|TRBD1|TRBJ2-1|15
TGTGCCAGTAGTCCGTGGACAGGAGCCACGGAAGGGCAGTTCTTC
CASSPWTGATEGQFF
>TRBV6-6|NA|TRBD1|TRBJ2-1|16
TGTGCCAGCAGTTACCTCGGGACAGGGAGGCACAATGAGCAGTTCTTC
CASSYLGTGRHNEQFF
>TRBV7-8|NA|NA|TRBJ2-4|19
TGTGCCAGCACCCTAATGGGCAGGGGAATTCGGAACGCCAAAAACATTCAGTACTTC
CASTLMGRGIRNAKNIQYF
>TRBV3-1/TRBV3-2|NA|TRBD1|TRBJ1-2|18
TGTGCCAGCAGCCAAGCCGCCCGGGGACAGGGATTTTTCTATGGCTACACCTTC
CASSQAARGQGFFYGYTF
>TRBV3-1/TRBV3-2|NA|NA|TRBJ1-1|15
TGTGCCAGCAGCGGATCCGGACAGACCTACACTGAAGCTTTCTTT
CASSGSGQTYTEAFF
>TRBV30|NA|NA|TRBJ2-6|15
TGTGCCCTCACCCGGGGAGACTCTGGGGCCAACGTCCTGACTTTC
CALTRGDSGANVLTF
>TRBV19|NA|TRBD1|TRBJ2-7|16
TGTGCCAGTATTGGGGACGGGACAGGGTTCCTCTACGAGCAGTACTTC
CASIGDGTGFLYEQYF
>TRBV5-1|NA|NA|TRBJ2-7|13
TGCGCCAGCAGCGCCGGGACCCTAAACGAGCAGTACTTC
CASSAGTLNEQYF
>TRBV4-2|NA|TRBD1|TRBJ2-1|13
TGTGCCAGCAGCAGGACAGGAGACAATGAGCAGTTCTTC
CASSRTGDNEQFF
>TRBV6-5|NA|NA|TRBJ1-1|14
TGTGCCAGCCTAGGCAGCTACATGAACACTGAAGCTTTCTTT
CASLGSYMNTEAFF
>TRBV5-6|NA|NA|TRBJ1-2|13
TGTGCCAGCAGCCCCGGGACAAGGGCTGGCTACACCTTC
CASSPGTRAGYTF
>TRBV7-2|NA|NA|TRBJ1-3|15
TGTGCCAGCAGCCCCCGTCAGGCTTCTGGAAACACCATATATTTT
CASSPRQASGNTIYF
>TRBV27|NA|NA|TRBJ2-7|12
TGTGCCAGCAGTTCCGAGACGTCCCAGAGGTACTTC
CASSSETSQRYF
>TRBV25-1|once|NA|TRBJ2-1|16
TGTGCCAGCAGTGAATCGGGCGGAATAGGCGGGAATGAGCAGTTCTTC
CASSESGGIGGNEQFF
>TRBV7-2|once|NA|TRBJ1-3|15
TGTGCCAGCAGCTTAGAGAGGGTGGGAGGAAACACCATATATTTT
CASSLERVGGNTIYF
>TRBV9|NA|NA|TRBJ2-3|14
TGTGCCAGCAGCGTAGATATGACAGCAGATACGCAGTATTTT
CASSVDMTADTQYF
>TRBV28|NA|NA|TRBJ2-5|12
TGTGCCAGCAGTGACATCCAAGAGACCCAGTACTTC
CASSDIQETQYF
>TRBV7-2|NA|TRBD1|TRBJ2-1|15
TGTGCCAGCAGCTTCACAGGGGGCTCCTACAATGAGCAGTTCTTC
CASSFTGGSYNEQFF
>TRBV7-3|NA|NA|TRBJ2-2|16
TGTGCCAGCAGTACCTCGGACTTTATGAACACCGGGGAGCTGTTTTTT
CASSTSDFMNTGELFF
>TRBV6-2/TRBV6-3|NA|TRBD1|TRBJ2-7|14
TGTGCCAGCAGCTTAGGACAGGGTCGGGACGAGCAGTACTTC
CASSLGQGRDEQYF
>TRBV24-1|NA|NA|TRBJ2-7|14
TGTGCCACCAGCCCGGGCAGCGTAAGCTACGAGCAGTACTTC
CATSPGSVSYEQYF
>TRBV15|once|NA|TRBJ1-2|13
TGTGCCACCAGCAGAGGACAGAACTATGGCTACACCTTC
CATSRGQNYGYTF
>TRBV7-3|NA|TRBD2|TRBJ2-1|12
TGTGCCAGCAGCTTTAGCGGGAATGAGCAGTTCTTC
CASSFSGNEQFF
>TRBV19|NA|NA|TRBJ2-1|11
TGTGCCAGTAGTTCGGCGGGAGAGCAGTTCTTC
CASSSAGEQFF
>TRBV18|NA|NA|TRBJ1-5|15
TGTGCCAGCTCCCGATCGACCCGGGAGGGCCAGCCCCAGCATTTT
CASSRSTREGQPQHF
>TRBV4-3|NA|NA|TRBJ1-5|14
TGCGCCAGCAGCCAAGACAGGGGATATCAGCCCCAGCATTTT
CASSQDRGYQPQHF
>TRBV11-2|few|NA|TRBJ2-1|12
TGTGCCAGCAGCTTCCCTAGCGATGAGCAGTTCTTC
CASSFPSDEQFF
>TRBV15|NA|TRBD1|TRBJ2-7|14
TGTGCCACCAGCAGGGGACAGGTCTCCTACGAGCAGTACTTC
CATSRGQVSYEQYF
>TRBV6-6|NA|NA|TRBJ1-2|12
TGTGCCAGCAGTTACTCGAAAAGCGGCTACACCTTC
CASSYSKSGYTF
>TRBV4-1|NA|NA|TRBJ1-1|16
TGCGCCAGCAGCCAAGGGCCAGAACGGTTCACGGGTGAAGCTTTCTTT
CASSQGPERFTGEAFF
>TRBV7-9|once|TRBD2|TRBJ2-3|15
TGTGCCAGCAGCTCCCTAGCGGGGGCCACAGATACGCAGTATTTT
CASSSLAGATDTQYF
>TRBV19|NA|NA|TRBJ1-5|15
TGTGCCAGTAGGGCCACAGGGTCACAAATTCAGCCCCAGCATTTT
CASRATGSQIQPQHF
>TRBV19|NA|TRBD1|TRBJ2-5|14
TGTGCCAGTAGAGGGACAGGGGGCAGAGAGACCCAGTACTTC
CASRGTGGRETQYF
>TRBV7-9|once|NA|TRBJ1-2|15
TGTGCCAGCAGCTTTGAGCGGGGGGCGGACTATGGCTACACCTTC
CASSFERGADYGYTF
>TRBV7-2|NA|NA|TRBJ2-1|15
TGTGCCAGCAGCTTAGAGGGGACAAATAACAATGAGCAGTTCTTC
CASSLEGTNNNEQFF
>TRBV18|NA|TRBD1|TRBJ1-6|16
TGTGCCAGCTCACCAGCCGGGACAGGTTTCGATTCACCCCTCCACTTT
CASSPAGTGFDSPLHF
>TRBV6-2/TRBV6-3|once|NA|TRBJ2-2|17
TGTGCCAGCAGTTACTCGACGGCAGGACTATTCTACGGGGAGCTGTTTTTT
CASSYSTAGLFYGELFF
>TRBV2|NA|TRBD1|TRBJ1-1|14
TGTGCCAGCAGGGGACAGGGGGGAATCACTGAAGCTTTCTTT
CASRGQGGITEAFF
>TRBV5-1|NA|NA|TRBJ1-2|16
TGCGCCAGCAGCAGCTCTCCGGACCTCCAGAACTATGGCTACACCTTC
CASSSSPDLQNYGYTF
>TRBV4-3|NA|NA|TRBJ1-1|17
TGCGCCAGCAGCCTAGCCCCCGCCGGGACACAGAACACTGAAGCTTTCTTT
CASSLAPAGTQNTEAFF
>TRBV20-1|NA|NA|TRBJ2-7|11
TGCAGTGCGAGAGACTACCCCCAGCAGTACTTC
CSARDYPQQYF
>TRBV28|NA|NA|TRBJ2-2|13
TGTGCCAGCAGTTTGCGGCGAACCGGGGAGCTGTTTTTT
CASSLRRTGELFF
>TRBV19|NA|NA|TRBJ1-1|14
TGTGCCAGTAGTATAGCCGTAGGAGGGATGGGAGCTTTCTTT
CASSIAVGGMGAFF
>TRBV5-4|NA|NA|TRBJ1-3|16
TGTGCCAGCAGCTTGGATCAGGGAGGTTCTGGAAACACCATATATTTT
CASSLDQGGSGNTIYF
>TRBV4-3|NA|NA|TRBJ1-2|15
TGCGCCAGCAGCCAAGCCGACGTAGCGCCTTATGGCTACACCTTC
CASSQADVAPYGYTF
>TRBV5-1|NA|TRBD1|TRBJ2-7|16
TGCGCCAGCAGCGCAAGACAGGGTGTCGGCTCCTACGAGCAGTACTTC
CASSARQGVGSYEQYF
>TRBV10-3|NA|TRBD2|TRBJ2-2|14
TGTGCCATCAGTCCTAGCGGGATAGCCGGGGAGCTGTTTTTT
CAISPSGIAGELFF
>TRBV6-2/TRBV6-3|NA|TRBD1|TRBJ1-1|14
TGTGCCAGCAGTCTCCAGGACAGGGTCACTGAAGCTTTCTTT
CASSLQDRVTEAFF
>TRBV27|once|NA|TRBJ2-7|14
TGTGCCAGCAGTTTGAGAGGGGGATTAAACGAGCAGTACTTC
CASSLRGGLNEQYF
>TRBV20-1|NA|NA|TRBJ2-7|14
TGCAGTGCTAGTTCCAGGCGAAGGGCCTACGAGCAGTACTTC
CSASSRRRAYEQYF
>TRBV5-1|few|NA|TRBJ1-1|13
TGCGCCAGCAGCTATGGACGGGGCACTGAAGCTTTCTTT
CASSYGRGTEAFF
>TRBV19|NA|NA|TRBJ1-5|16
TGTGCCAGTAGTATAGCGCGTATGCTCAGCTATCAGCCCCAGCATTTT
CASSIARMLSYQPQHF
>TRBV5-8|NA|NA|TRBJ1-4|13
TGTGCCAGCACCGGGACTACTAATGAAAAACTGTTTTTT
CASTGTTNEKLFF
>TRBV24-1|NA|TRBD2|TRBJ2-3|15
TGTGCCACCAGTGATTCTAGGTCTCTGCGGGGGGGTCAGTATTTT
CATSDSRSLRGGQYF
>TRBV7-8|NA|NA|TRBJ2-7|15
TGTGCCAGCAGCCTCGGTGCAGGTCGTGCCTACGAGCAGTACTTC
CASSLGAGRAYEQYF
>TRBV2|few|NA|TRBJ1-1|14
TGTGCCAGCAGCGCTCAGCAGAGGAACACTGAAGCTTTCTTT
CASSAQQRNTEAFF
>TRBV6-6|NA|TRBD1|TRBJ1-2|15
TGTGCCAGCAAAAAGCCGGGACAGGGCTTCTATGGCTACACCTTC
CASKKPGQGFYGYTF